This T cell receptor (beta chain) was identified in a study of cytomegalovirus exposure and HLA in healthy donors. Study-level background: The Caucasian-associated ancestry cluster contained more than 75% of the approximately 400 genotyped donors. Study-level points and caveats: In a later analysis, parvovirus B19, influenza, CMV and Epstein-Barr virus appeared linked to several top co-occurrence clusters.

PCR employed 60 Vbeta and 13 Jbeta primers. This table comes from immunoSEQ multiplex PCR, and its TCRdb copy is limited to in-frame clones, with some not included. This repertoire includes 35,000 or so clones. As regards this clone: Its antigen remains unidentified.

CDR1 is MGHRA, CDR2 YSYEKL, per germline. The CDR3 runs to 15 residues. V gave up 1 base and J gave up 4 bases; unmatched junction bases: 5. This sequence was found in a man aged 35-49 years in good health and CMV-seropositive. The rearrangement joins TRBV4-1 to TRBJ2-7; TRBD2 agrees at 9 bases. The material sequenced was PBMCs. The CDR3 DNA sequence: TGCGCCAGCAGCCAAGTCCGAGGACTAGCGTACGAGCAGTACTTC. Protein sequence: CASSQVRGLAYEQYF.